A single TCR beta chain is shown here with its context. Its antigen is currently unknown. The sample comes from a study of shared clonotypes between healthy human individuals. In the study overall: The study enrolled a couple of women and three men aged 18 to 49.

The study, taken as a whole, reports: The generation probabilities recorded for non-shared clonotypes fell below those of clonotypes shared by all four donors. It was observed that about 5% of naive CD4 clonotypes were shared across several donors.

Per sorted-subset replicate PCR, input was approximately 0.2 ug DNA, representing around 28,000 T cell genomes. Some clones are missing from TCRdb's copy, which holds only in-frame ones; the method was immunoSEQ multiplex PCR. This sample has around 1.4 million clones, with less than 99% found just once. Germline CDR1 SGDLS, CDR2 YYNGEE. Trimming stripped 0 bases from V and 1 base from J, with 14 bases between. The CDR3 is 17 amino acids. This clonotype originated in a man aged 30-40 years in good health. The material sequenced was naive CD4+ T cells sorted from blood. The subset here: CD45RA+ positively selected. The J gene is TRBJ1-3, the V gene TRBV9, with unresolved D. The CDR3 coding sequence is TGTGCCAGCAGCGTAGAGGTCATCGGGGTGTCTGGAAACACCATATATTTT. This translates into CASSVEVIGVSGNTIYF.